The 32 T cell receptor beta chains below come from one sample, sequenced in a study of cytotoxic CD8 clonotypes in ibrutinib-treated CLL. The data were produced by immunoSEQ multiplex PCR, yet TCRdb's version contains in-frame clones alone and is incomplete. The sample yields under 300,000 clones, under 80% seen once. The sequences come from PBMCs, collected after 24 months of ibrutinib treatment. These receptors came from a human donor with chronic lymphocytic leukemia.

The chain has TRBV6-4 and TRBJ2-2, with TRBD2 matching 9 bases. CDR3 size: 17 residues. CDR1 and CDR2 (germline): MRHNA, SNTAGT. Trimming cost V 6 bases and J 4 bases; bases outside gene matches: 12. In nucleotides, the CDR3 is TGTGCCAGCAGGGGGGGTAGGCGTAGCGGGAGCACCGGGGAGCTGTTTTTT. It yields the protein CASRGGRRSGSTGELFF.

The chain recombines TRBV10-1 with TRBJ2-7, with 12 positions matching TRBD2. There are 16 residues in the CDR3. V gave up 0 bases and J gave up 3 bases; unmatched junction bases: 3. CDR1 is WNHNN, CDR2 SYGVQD, per germline (reference sequence). The CDR3 spells CASSESTSGRIYEQYF. CDR3 bases: TGCGCCAGCAGTGAGTCAACTAGCGGGAGGATCTACGAGCAGTACTTC.

The V call is TRBV27, the J call TRBJ2-7; the D gene is possibly TRBD1 (5 bases). V was pared by 5 bases and J by 2 bases, with 10 bases between. The CDR3 consists of 13 residues. Germline values: CDR1 MNHEY, CDR2 SMNVEV (reference sequence). The CDR3 DNA reads TGTGCCAGCAGTACGACAGCGACCTACGAGCAGTACTTC. Its translation is CASSTTATYEQYF.

The rearrangement links TRBV28 to TRBJ1-1; TRBD1 matches at 7 bases. The V gene's germline CDR1 is MDHEN and CDR2 SYDVKM. J gave up 9 bases and V 3 bases, and 16 bases lay outside the gene matches. This CDR3 contains 16 residues. CDR3 nucleotide sequence: TGTGCCAGCAGTTTGGTCGGCCAGGGGGGAAGGGGGAAAGCTTTCTTT. Its protein product is CASSLVGQGGRGKAFF. Using reference TRBV28 and TRBJ1-1 for the parts outside the CDR3, the full variable domain is DVKVTQSSRYLVKRTGEKVFLECVQDMDHENMFWYRQDPGLGLRLIYFSYDVKMKEKGDIPEGYSVSREKKERFSLILESASTNQTSMYLCASSLVGQGGRGKAFFGQGTRLTVV.

The chain is built from TRBV11-3 and TRBJ2-7, with TRBD1 matching 10 bases. Per germline, CDR1 SGHNT and CDR2 YENEEA. The CDR3 is 14 residues long. With V trimmed by 5 bases and J by 4 bases, 5 bases remained unmatched. The CDR3 region is CASSHGTGAYEQYF. The DNA of the CDR3 is TGTGCCAGCAGCCACGGGACAGGGGCTTACGAGCAGTACTTC.

The genes are TRBV28 and TRBJ2-3; 10 bases match TRBD2. Unmatched junction bases numbered 7, after V lost 4 bases and J lost 0 bases. Germline V lookup: CDR1 MDHEN, CDR2 SYDVKM. The CDR3 totals 17 residues. The CDR3: CASSSTGLADSTDTQYF. Written as DNA, the CDR3 is TGTGCCAGCAGTTCAACCGGACTAGCGGACAGCACAGATACGCAGTATTTT.

This clone was seen only a few times. The CDR3 bases are TGTGCCAGCAGCCCACGGGCAGGGAACTACGAGCAGTACTTC. Translating it yields CASSPRAGNYEQYF. The rearrangement uses TRBV11-3 and TRBJ2-7, with D possibly being TRBD1 (5 bases). The CDR3 has 14 amino acids. V dropped 5 bases and J dropped 3 bases, with 14 bases sitting between them. Germline CDR1 SGHNT, CDR2 YENEEA.

The rearrangement links TRBV4-2 to TRBJ2-7; 9 bases are a match to TRBD1. Per germline, CDR1 LGHNA and CDR2 YNFKEQ. V gave up 4 bases and J gave up 2 bases; unmatched junction bases: 9. The CDR3 runs to 16 residues. CDR3 nucleotide sequence: TGTGCCAGCAGCCCCCGGGGACAGGGCGCCGCCTACGAGCAGTACTTC. It translates to CASSPRGQGAAYEQYF.

J is TRBJ1-4 and V is TRBV5-1; 8 nucleotides align to TRBD1. V dropped 4 bases and J dropped 7; count of bases not matched to a gene: 9. This CDR3 has 15 residues. CDR1 SGHRS and CDR2 YFSETQ come from the germline V gene. The CDR3 region is CASSPSPGTGEKLFF. The DNA for the CDR3 is TGCGCCAGCAGCCCCTCGCCAGGGACAGGTGAAAAACTGTTTTTT.

The chain uses TRBV28 and TRBJ2-1, with TRBD2 identical over 7 bases. Germline V CDR1 and CDR2: MDHEN, SYDVKM. Germline trimming cut 2 bases from V and 1 base from J; bases unmatched to any gene: 17. The CDR3 has 20 amino acids. The CDR3 reads CASSLPGGGPGPKSYNEQFF. CDR3 DNA: TGTGCCAGCAGTTTACCCGGGGGAGGGCCAGGGCCTAAATCCTACAATGAGCAGTTCTTC.

This clone has only a few counts. The chain couples TRBV29-1 to TRBJ2-1; 8 nucleotides line up with TRBD2. The junction had 10 bases not matched to a gene; V was cut back by 8 bases and J by 7 bases. Germline values: CDR1 SQVTM, CDR2 ANQGSEA. This CDR3 comprises 13 residues. CDR3 loop: CSFAAGVSNEQFF. In DNA, the CDR3 is TGCAGCTTCGCAGCGGGAGTATCAAATGAGCAGTTCTTC.

V and J are TRBV6-6 and TRBJ1-2; 8 bases are shared with TRBD1. The length of the CDR3 is 14 residues. CDR1 MNHNY and CDR2 SVGAGI come from the germline V gene (reference sequence). The ends lost 5 bases at V and 8 bases at J; junction bases unmatched: 10. CDR3 in amino acids: CASSPTGAPEGYTF. The DNA of the CDR3 is TGTGCCAGCAGTCCGACAGGGGCACCCGAGGGCTACACCTTC.

This sequence joins TRBV29-1 and TRBJ1-5, with D uncertain. The CDR3 has 11 amino acids. The germline V gene encodes CDR1 SQVTM and CDR2 ANQGSEA. The ends were cut back, 7 bases at V and 14 bases at J, with 18 bases in the middle. This chain's CDR3 is CSGRFRGREHF. DNA for the CDR3: TGCAGCGGCCGTTTCCGGGGAAGGGAGCATTTT.

This clone was found once. This rearrangement joins TRBV27 to TRBJ1-5; 10 bases are a match to TRBD1. Germline CDR1 and CDR2: MNHEY and SMNVEV (reference sequence). CDR3 size: 17 residues. J was trimmed by 2 bases and V by 2 bases; bases with no gene match: 6. The CDR3 protein is CASSLGDRGVGNQPQHF. The CDR3 coding sequence is TGTGCCAGCAGTTTAGGGGACAGGGGAGTGGGCAATCAGCCCCAGCATTTT.

The chain recombines TRBV9 with TRBJ2-5, with 14 bases identical to TRBD2. The J segment lost 5 bases and the V segment lost 4 bases, leaving 13 bases of the junction unmatched. CDR1 and CDR2 (germline): SGDLS, YYNGEE. The CDR3 is 18 residues long. The CDR3 protein is CASSNSWGTSGSQETQYF. The CDR3 coding sequence is TGTGCCAGCAGCAACTCCTGGGGGACTAGCGGGAGTCAGGAGACCCAGTACTTC.

The CDR3 nucleotides read TGTGCCTGGAGTGGGGCGTCCAACACTGAAGCTTTCTTT. Protein sequence: CAWSGASNTEAFF. This chain links TRBV30 with TRBJ1-1; D gene uncertain. The CDR3 contains 13 residues. Looked up from germline, CDR1 is GTSNPN and CDR2 is SVGIG (reference sequence). The V end lost 1 base, the J end lost 2 bases, and 8 bases lay between the germline ends.

A few counts support this clone. V and J are TRBV20-1 and TRBJ1-2; no firm D call. The V end was cut by 4 bases, the J end by 6 bases, with 9 bases between. The CDR3 is made up of 11 amino acids. Germline CDR1 DFQATT, CDR2 SNEGSKA (reference sequence). The CDR3 region is CSAKQRHGYTF. CDR3 DNA: TGCAGTGCTAAACAGAGGCATGGCTACACCTTC.

This chain joins TRBV23-1 and TRBJ2-1; D not certain. TRBV23-1 is labeled an ORF, and its function is uncertain. Trimming left V 2 bases short and J 4 bases short, with 3 bases between. The CDR3 sequence is 12 residues long. In DNA form, the CDR3 reads TGCGCCAGCAGTCAACGTTACAATGAGCAGTTCTTC. Its translation: CASSQRYNEQFF.

This rearrangement joins TRBV19 to TRBJ1-5; TRBD1 might be the D (6 bases). The CDR3 has 14 residues. V dropped 10 bases and J dropped 5 bases, with 18 bases sitting between them. Germline V CDR1 and CDR2: LNHDA, SQIVND (reference sequence). The chain's CDR3 is CATHWTVSYQPQHF. The CDR3 region has the DNA TGTGCCACCCACTGGACAGTTTCCTATCAGCCCCAGCATTTT.

The J gene is TRBJ1-3, the V gene TRBV7-9; no clear D gene. V lost 2 bases, J lost 0 bases, and 11 bases lay in between. Germline V gene lookup returns CDR1 SEHNR and CDR2 FQNEAQ (reference sequence). This CDR3 has 16 residues. In DNA, the CDR3 is TGTGCCAGCAGCTTAAGTTTGAGTGACTCTGGAAACACCATATATTTT. Protein sequence: CASSLSLSDSGNTIYF.

This chain connects TRBV28 to TRBJ2-7; TRBD2 aligns across 8 bases. Germline loops: CDR1 MDHEN, CDR2 SYDVKM. Trimming removed 5 bases from V and 5 bases from J; junction bases left unmatched: 8. This CDR3 spans 14 amino acids. The CDR3 DNA follows: TGTGCCAGCAGTCCTGTAGCGGGAACACACGAGCAGTACTTC. Its protein product is CASSPVAGTHEQYF.

This chain links TRBV28 with TRBJ2-7; D is unclear. Germline assignment: CDR1 MDHEN and CDR2 SYDVKM. The V end was cut by 6 bases, the J end by 2 bases, with 8 bases between. The CDR3 runs 12 residues. The CDR3 sequence: CASSQVAYEQYF. Written as DNA, the CDR3 is TGTGCCAGCAGCCAAGTAGCCTACGAGCAGTACTTC.

V is TRBV28 and J is TRBJ1-3; no clear D. V gave up 6 bases and J gave up 8 bases, with 8 bases separating them. The germline V gene encodes CDR1 MDHEN and CDR2 SYDVKM. The CDR3 totals 11 residues. The CDR3 sequence is CASSSPHTIYF. For the CDR3, the DNA is TGTGCCAGCAGCTCACCGCACACCATATATTTT. The full variable domain, in which reference TRBV28 and TRBJ1-3 provide the parts outside the CDR3, is DVKVTQSSRYLVKRTGEKVFLECVQDMDHENMFWYRQDPGLGLRLIYFSYDVKMKEKGDIPEGYSVSREKKERFSLILESASTNQTSMYLCASSSPHTIYFGEGSWLTVV.

This clone was found a few times. This chain connects TRBV27 to TRBJ1-2; D not resolved. V gave up 3 bases and J gave up 8 bases, with 13 bases separating them. Germline values: CDR1 MNHEY, CDR2 SMNVEV (reference sequence). The CDR3 runs to 13 residues. CDR3 protein: CASSFGPLRGYTF. The CDR3 region has the DNA TGTGCCAGCAGTTTCGGTCCACTCAGGGGCTACACCTTC.

CDR3 nucleotide sequence: TGTGCCAGCAGCGACGACCCGGGACCCACCTACGAGCAGTACTTC. Translation gives CASSDDPGPTYEQYF. The rearrangement joins TRBV9 to TRBJ2-5, with D perhaps being TRBD1 or TRBD2 (5 bases each). The last part of the DNA fits TRBJ2-7 better; the J call may be wrong. CDR1 and CDR2 from the germline V gene are SGDLS and YYNGEE. The length of the CDR3 is 15 residues.

The chain has TRBV6-6 and TRBJ1-5; 9 nucleotides agree with TRBD1. The CDR3 spans 14 residues. V shed 4 bases and J 4 bases; nucleotides not matched to a gene: 2. Germline-derived CDR1 and CDR2 are MNHNY and SVGAGI (reference sequence). CDR3 bases: TGTGCCAGCAGTTTCGGGACAGGGAATCAGCCCCAGCATTTT. Its translation is CASSFGTGNQPQHF.

The CDR3 is CASSYSLGVPLYEQYF. The CDR3 DNA sequence: TGTGCCAGCAGTTATTCCCTAGGGGTCCCTTTATACGAGCAGTACTTC. V and J are TRBV27 and TRBJ2-7; D is perhaps TRBD1 (5 bases). Trimming removed 4 bases at V and 4 bases at J, with 20 bases between. The CDR3 runs to 16 residues. The germline CDR1 and CDR2 sequences are MNHEY and SMNVEV (reference sequence).

The chain carries TRBV2 and TRBJ2-7, with a possible D match to TRBD1 (6 bases). Germline lookup yields CDR1 SNHLY and CDR2 FYNNEI. The CDR3 runs 15 residues. The V and J ends lost 6 bases and 1 base respectively, with 16 bases between them. Here the CDR3 reads CASRKFRQASYEQYF. CDR3 coding DNA: TGTGCCAGCAGAAAGTTCCGACAGGCTTCCTACGAGCAGTACTTC.

This CDR3 is CASRSYRENTGYTF. The CDR3 coding sequence is TGTGCCAGCAGGTCATACAGGGAGAACACTGGCTACACCTTC. The chain carries TRBV27 and TRBJ1-2, with D maybe TRBD1 (6 bases). V was shortened by 6 bases and J by 7 bases, with 18 bases between the two germline ends. The CDR3 has 14 residues. Germline V gives CDR1 MNHEY, CDR2 SMNVEV (reference sequence).

This chain uses TRBV27 with TRBJ1-2; D may be TRBD1 (5 bases). This CDR3 has 13 residues. The germline V and J ends were trimmed by 5 bases and 3 bases, with 10 bases remaining between them. The germline gives CDR1 MNHEY, CDR2 SMNVEV (reference sequence). The CDR3 bases are TGTGCCAGCAGTGGGGGGATCTACTATGGCTACACCTTC. Amino acids: CASSGGIYYGYTF.

V is TRBV5-6 and J is TRBJ2-2; the D is unclear. The CDR3 length is 16 residues. Germline V lookup: CDR1 SGHDT, CDR2 YYEEEE. Trimming removed 2 bases at V and 2 bases at J, with 13 bases between. The CDR3 nucleotides are TGTGCCAGCAGCTTCGCGACAAACTATAACACCGGGGAGCTGTTTTTT. This sequence encodes CASSFATNYNTGELFF.

The chain combines TRBV28 with TRBJ2-7; D may be TRBD2 (5 bases). The CDR3 loop spans 13 amino acids. In germline, CDR1 is MDHEN, CDR2 SYDVKM. Trimming removed 6 bases at V and 0 bases at J, with 9 bases between. CDR3 sequence (DNA): TGTGCCAGCAGGAGGGAGAACTCCTACGAGCAGTACTTC. Residues: CASRRENSYEQYF.